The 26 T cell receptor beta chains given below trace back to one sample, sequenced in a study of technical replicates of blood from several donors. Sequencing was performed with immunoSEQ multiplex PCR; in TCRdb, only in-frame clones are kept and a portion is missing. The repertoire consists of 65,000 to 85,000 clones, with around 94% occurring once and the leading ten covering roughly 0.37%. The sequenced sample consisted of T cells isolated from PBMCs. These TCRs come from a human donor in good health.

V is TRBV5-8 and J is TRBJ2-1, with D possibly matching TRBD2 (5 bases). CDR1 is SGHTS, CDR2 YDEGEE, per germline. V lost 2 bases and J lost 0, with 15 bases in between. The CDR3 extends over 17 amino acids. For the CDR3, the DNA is TGTGCCAGCAGCTTTGGGTACGTCGGGATCTCCTACAATGAGCAGTTCTTC. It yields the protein CASSFGYVGISYNEQFF.

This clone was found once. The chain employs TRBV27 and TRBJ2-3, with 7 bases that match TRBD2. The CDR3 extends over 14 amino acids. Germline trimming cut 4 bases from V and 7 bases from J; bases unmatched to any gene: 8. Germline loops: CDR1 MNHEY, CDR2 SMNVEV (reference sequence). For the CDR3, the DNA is TGTGCCAGCAGTTCCCCTCGGGGGGAAAATACGCAGTATTTT. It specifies CASSSPRGENTQYF.

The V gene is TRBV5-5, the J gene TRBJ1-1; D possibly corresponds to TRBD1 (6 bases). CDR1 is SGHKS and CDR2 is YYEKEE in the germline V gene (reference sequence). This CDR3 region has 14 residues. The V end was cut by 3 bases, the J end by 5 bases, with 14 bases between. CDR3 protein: CASSYSGGRTEAFF. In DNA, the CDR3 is TGTGCCAGCAGCTATTCCGGGGGGCGGACTGAAGCTTTCTTT.

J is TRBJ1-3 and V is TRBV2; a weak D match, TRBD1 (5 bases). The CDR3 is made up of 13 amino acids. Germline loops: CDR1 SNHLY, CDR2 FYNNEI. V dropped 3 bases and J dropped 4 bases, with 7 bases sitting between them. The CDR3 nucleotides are TGTGCCAGCAGTGACAGGGTCGGAAACACCATATATTTT. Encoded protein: CASSDRVGNTIYF.

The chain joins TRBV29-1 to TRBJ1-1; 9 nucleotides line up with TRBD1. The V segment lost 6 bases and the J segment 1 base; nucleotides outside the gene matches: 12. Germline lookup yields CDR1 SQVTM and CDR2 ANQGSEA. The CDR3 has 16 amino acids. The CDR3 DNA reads TGCAGCGTGCCCAACCCGGACAGGGGCGCGAACACTGAAGCTTTCTTT. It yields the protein CSVPNPDRGANTEAFF. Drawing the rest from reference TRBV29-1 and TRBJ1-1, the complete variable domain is SAVISQKPSRDICQRGTSLTIQCQVDSQVTMMFWYRQQPGQSLTLIATANQGSEATYESGFVIDKFPISRPNLTFSTLTVSNMSPEDSSIYLCSVPNPDRGANTEAFFGQGTRLTVV.

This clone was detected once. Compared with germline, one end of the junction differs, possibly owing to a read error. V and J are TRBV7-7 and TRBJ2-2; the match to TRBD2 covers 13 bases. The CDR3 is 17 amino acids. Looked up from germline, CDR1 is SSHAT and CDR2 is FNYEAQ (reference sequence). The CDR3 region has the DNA TGTGCTAGCAGCTTAAGACTAGCGGGAGGAAACACCGGGGAGCTGTTTTTT. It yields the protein CASSLRLAGGNTGELFF.

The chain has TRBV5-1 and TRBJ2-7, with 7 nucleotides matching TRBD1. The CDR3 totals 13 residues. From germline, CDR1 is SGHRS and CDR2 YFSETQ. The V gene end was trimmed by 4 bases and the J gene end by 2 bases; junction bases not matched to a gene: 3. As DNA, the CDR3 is TGCGCCAGCAGCAAGGACAGGCCCTACGAGCAGTACTTC. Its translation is CASSKDRPYEQYF.

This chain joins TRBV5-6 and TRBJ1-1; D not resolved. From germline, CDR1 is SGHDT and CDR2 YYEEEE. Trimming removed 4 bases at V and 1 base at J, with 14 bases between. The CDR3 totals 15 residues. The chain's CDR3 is CASSLGRGPNTEAFF. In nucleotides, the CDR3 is TGTGCCAGCAGCCTTGGCAGAGGGCCGAACACTGAAGCTTTCTTT.

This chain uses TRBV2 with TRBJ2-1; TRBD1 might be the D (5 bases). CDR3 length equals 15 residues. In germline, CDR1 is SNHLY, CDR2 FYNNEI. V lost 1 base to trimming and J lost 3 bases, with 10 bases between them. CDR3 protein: CASSEGTHSYNEQFF. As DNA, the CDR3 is TGTGCCAGCAGTGAAGGGACACACAGCTACAATGAGCAGTTCTTC.

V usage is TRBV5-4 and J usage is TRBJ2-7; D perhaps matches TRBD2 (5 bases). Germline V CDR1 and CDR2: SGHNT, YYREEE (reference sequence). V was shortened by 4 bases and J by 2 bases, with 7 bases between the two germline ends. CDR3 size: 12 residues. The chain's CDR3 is CASSRDAYEQYF. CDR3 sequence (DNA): TGTGCCAGCAGCCGGGATGCCTACGAGCAGTACTTC.

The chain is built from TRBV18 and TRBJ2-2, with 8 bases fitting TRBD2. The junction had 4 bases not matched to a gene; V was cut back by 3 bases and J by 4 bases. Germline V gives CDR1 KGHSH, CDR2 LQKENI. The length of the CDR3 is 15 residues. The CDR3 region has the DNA TGTGCCAGCTCACCCAGTAGCGGGGTCACCGGGGAGCTGTTTTTT. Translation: CASSPSSGVTGELFF.

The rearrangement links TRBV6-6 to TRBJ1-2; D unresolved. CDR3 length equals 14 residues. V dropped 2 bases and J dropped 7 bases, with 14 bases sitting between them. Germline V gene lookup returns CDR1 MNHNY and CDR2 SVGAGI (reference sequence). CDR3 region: CASSYDGGRGGYTF. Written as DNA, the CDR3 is TGTGCCAGCAGTTACGACGGAGGGAGAGGTGGCTACACCTTC.

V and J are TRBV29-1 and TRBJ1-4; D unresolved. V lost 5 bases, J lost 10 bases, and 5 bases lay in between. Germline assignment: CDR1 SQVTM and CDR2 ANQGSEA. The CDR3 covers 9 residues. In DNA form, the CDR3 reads TGCAGCGTTATCCGAAAACTGTTTTTT. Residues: CSVIRKLFF.

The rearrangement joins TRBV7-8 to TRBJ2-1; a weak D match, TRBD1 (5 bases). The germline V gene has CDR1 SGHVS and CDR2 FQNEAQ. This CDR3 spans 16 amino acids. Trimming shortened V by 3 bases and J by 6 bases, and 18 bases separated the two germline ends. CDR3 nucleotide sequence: TGTGCCAGCAGCTTTGAGCTCTCCGAAGACAGCAATGAGCAGTTCTTC. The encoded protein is CASSFELSEDSNEQFF. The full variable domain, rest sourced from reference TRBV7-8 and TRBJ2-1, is GAGVSQSPRYKVAKRGQDVALRCDPISGHVSLFWYQQALGQGPEFLTYFQNEAQLDKSGLPSDRFFAERPEGSVSTLKIQRTQQEDSAVYLCASSFELSEDSNEQFFGPGTRLTVL.

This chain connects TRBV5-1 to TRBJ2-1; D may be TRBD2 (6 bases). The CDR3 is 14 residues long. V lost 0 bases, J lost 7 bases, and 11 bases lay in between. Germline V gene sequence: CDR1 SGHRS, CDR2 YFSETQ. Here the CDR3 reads CASSLVGSGNEQFF. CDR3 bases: TGCGCCAGCAGCTTGGTAGGGAGCGGGAATGAGCAGTTCTTC.

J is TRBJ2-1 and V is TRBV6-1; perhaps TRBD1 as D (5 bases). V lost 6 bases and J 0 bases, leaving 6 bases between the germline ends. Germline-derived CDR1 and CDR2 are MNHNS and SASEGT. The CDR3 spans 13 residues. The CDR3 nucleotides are TGTGCCAGCAGGGACAACTCCTACAATGAGCAGTTCTTC. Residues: CASRDNSYNEQFF.

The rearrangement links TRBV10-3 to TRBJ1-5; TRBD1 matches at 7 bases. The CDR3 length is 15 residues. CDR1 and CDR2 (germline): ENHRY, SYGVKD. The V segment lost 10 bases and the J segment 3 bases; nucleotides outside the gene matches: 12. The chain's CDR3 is CATDRDGIFNQPQHF. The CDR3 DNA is TGTGCCACCGACAGGGACGGGATCTTCAATCAGCCCCAGCATTTT.

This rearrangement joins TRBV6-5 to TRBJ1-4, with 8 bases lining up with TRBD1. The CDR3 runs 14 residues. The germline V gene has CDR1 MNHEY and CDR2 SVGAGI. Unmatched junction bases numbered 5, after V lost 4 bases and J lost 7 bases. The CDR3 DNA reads TGTGCCAGCAGTTGGGACAGGAGGAGTGAAAAACTGTTTTTT. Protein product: CASSWDRRSEKLFF.

CDR3 bases: TGCGCCAGCAGCACCCTAGCGGGAGTAGGAGAGACCCAGTACTTC. Translation: CASSTLAGVGETQYF. V usage is TRBV5-1 and J usage is TRBJ2-5, with TRBD2 identical over 10 bases. This CDR3 comprises 15 residues. The J segment lost 4 bases and the V segment lost 4 bases, leaving 7 bases of the junction unmatched. Looked up from germline, CDR1 is SGHRS and CDR2 is YFSETQ.

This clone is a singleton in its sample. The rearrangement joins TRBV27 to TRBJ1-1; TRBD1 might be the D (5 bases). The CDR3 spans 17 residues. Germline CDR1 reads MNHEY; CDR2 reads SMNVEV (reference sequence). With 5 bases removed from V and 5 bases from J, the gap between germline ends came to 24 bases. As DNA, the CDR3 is TGTGCCAGCAGTCCCTTCCCCGGGGGTTCGGGGCGGACTGAAGCTTTCTTT. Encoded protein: CASSPFPGGSGRTEAFF.

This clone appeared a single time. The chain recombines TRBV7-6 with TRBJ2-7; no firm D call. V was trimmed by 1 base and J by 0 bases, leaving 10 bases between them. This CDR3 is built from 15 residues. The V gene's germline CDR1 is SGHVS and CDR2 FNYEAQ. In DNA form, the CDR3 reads TGTGCCAGCAGCTTAGATGATATGAGCTCCTACGAGCAGTACTTC. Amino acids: CASSLDDMSSYEQYF.

CDR3 nucleotide sequence: TGTGCCAGCAGTTTATCCGGGACAGGCCCCACCGGGGAGCTGTTTTTT. As protein: CASSLSGTGPTGELFF. This sequence joins TRBV27 and TRBJ2-2; 8 bases align to TRBD1. The trim removed 0 bases at V and 4 bases at J, leaving 4 bases unmatched. The CDR3 is 16 amino acids. Germline lookup yields CDR1 MNHEY and CDR2 SMNVEV (reference sequence).

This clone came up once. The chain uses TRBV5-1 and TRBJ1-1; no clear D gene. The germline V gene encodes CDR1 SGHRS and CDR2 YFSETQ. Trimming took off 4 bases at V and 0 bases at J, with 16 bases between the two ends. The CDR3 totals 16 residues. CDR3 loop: CASSPQPTPMNTEAFF. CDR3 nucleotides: TGCGCCAGCAGCCCCCAGCCGACACCGATGAACACTGAAGCTTTCTTT.

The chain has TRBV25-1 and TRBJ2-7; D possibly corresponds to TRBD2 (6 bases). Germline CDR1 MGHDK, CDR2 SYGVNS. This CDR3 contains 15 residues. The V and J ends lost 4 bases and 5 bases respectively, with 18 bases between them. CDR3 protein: CASSAYGGVSDEQYF. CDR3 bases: TGTGCCAGCAGTGCTTACGGGGGAGTAAGCGACGAGCAGTACTTC.

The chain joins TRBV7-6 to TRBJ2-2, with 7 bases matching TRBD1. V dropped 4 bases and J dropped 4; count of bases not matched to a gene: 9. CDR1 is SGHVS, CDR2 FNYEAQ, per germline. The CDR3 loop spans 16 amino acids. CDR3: CASSSDRAWGTGELFF. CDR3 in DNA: TGTGCCAGCAGCTCTGACAGGGCTTGGGGCACCGGGGAGCTGTTTTTT.

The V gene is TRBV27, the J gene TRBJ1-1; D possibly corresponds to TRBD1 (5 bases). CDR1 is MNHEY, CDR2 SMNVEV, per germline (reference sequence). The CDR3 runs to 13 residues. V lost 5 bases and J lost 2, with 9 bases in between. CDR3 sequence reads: CASSETVNTEAFF. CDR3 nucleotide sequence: TGTGCCAGCAGTGAGACAGTTAACACTGAAGCTTTCTTT.